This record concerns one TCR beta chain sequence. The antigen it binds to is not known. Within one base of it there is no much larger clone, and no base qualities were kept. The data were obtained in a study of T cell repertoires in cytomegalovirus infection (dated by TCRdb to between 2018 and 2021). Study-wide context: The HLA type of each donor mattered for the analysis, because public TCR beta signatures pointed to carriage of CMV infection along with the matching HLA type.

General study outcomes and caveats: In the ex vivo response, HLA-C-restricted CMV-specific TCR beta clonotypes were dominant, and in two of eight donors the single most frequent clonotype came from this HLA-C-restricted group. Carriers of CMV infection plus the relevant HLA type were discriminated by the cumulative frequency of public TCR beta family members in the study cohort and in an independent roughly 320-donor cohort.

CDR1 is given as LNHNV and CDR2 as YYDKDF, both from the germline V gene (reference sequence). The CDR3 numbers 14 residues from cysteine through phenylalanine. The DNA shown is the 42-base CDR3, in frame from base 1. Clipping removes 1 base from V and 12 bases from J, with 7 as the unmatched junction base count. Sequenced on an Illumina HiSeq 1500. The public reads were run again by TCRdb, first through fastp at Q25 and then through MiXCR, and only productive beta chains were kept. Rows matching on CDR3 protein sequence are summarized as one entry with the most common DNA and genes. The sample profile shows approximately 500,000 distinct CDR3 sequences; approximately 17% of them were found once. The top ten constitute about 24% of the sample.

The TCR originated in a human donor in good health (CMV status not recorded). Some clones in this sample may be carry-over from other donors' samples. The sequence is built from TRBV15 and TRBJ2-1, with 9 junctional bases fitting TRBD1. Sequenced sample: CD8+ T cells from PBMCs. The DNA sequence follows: TGTGCCACCAGCAGAGCACAGGGGGCGGGCGGGCAGTTCTTC. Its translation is CATSRAQGAGGQFF.